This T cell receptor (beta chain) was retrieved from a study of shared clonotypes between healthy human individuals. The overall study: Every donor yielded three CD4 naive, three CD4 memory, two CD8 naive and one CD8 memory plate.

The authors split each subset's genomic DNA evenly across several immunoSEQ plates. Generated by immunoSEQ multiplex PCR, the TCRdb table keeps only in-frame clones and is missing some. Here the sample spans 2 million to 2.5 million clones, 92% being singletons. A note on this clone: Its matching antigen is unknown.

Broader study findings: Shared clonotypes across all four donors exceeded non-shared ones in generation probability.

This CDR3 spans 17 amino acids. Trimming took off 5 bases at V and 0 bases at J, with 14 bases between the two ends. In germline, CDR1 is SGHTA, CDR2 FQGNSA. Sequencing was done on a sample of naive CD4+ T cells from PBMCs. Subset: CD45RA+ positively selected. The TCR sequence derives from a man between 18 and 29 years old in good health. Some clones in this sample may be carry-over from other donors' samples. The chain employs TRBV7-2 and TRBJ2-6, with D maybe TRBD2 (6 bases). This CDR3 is CASSPPGVYSGANVLTF. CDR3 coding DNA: TGTGCCAGCAGCCCCCCGGGGGTGTACTCTGGGGCCAACGTCCTGACTTTC.